What follows is one TCR beta chain and its context. The antigen is unknown. The sample originates from a study of beta chain features in type 1 diabetes. cDNA synthesis used the whole RNA isolate, giving expressed TCRB sequences. The assay was immunoSEQ multiplex PCR, and TCRdb's table has in-frame clones only and misses some. Among about 270,000 clones listed, roughly an eighth were seen once. Study results and limitations: Sequencing of cDNA might inflate the share of cells that strongly express TCR. Reduced insertions and increased deletions marked VDJ junctions in type 1 diabetes patients. In every one of the four CD4+ subsets, TCRB CDR3s were moderately but significantly shorter in Type 1 diabetes patients.

Researchers reported sorting CD4+ naive, central memory, regulatory and stem cell-like memory cells via CD45RO/CCR7/CD25/CD127/CD95/CD27. The germline V gene has CDR1 SGHRS and CDR2 YFSETQ. CDR3 length equals 18 residues. The germline V and J ends were trimmed by 4 bases and 3 bases, with 26 bases remaining between them. Input material: naive CD4+ T cells from blood. The clonotype originates from a man aged 25 to 40 with type 1 diabetes. The chain joins TRBV5-1 to TRBJ2-7, with D possibly matching TRBD2 (6 bases). The CDR3 coding sequence is TGCGCCAGCAGCCTCGGGGGTCCGGGACTGGGGTACTACTACGAGCAGTACTTC. Translating gives CASSLGGPGLGYYYEQYF.